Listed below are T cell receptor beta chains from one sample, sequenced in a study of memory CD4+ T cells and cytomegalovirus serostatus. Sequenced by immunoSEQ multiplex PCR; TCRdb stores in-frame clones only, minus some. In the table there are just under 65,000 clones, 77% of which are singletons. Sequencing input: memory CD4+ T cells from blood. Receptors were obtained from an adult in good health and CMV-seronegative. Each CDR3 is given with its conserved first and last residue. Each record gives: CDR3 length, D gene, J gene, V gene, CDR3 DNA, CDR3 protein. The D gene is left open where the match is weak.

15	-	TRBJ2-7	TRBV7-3	TGTGCCAGCAGCTTAACAGGACACCAGTCCTACGAGCAGTACTTC	CASSLTGHQSYEQYF
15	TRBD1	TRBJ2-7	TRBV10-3	TGTGCCATCAGTACCGGCCCCGGGACAGGGGACGAGCAGTACTTC	CAISTGPGTGDEQYF
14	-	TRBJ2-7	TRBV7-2	TGTGCCAGCAGCCCCGACGGGGCGGGAAACGAGCAGTACTTC	CASSPDGAGNEQYF
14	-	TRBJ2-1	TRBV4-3	TGCGCCAGCAGCCAAGAAGGACGGTACAATGAGCAGTTCTTC	CASSQEGRYNEQFF
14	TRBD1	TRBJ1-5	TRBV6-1	TGTGCCAGCAGTGCGACAGGGATAAATCAGCCCCAGCATTTT	CASSATGINQPQHF
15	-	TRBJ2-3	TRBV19	TGTGCCAGTAGTATCCGCGGGACCCTGGCAGATACGCAGTATTTT	CASSIRGTLADTQYF
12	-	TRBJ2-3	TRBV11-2	TGTGCCAGCAGCTTTAGTACAGATACGCAGTATTTT	CASSFSTDTQYF
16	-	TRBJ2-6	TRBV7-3	TGTGCCAGCAGCTTAATGACGGGGAGTGGGGCCAACGTCCTGACTTTC	CASSLMTGSGANVLTF
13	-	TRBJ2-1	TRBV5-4	TGTGCCAGCAGCTCTAGGGGGGAGGGTGAGCAGTTCTTC	CASSSRGEGEQFF
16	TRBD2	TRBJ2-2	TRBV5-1	TGCGCCAGCAGCGCGGAAGGACTAGCTGTTACCGGGGAGCTGTTTTTT	CASSAEGLAVTGELFF